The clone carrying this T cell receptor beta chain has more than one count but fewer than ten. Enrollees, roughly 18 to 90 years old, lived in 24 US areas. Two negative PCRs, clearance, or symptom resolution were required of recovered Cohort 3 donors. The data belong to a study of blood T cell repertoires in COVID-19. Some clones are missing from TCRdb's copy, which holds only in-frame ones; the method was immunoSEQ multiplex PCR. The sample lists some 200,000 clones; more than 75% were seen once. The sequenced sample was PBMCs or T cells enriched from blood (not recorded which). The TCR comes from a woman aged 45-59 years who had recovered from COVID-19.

Here the CDR3 DNA reads TGTGCCAGCAGTAGAAGTAGCGGGAGCGGGGGAGATACGCAGTATTTT. Translation: CASSRSSGSGGDTQYF. This chain links TRBV6-4 with TRBJ2-3; 9 nucleotides align to TRBD2. Looked up from germline, CDR1 is MRHNA and CDR2 is SNTAGT. The V segment lost 5 bases and the J segment 5 bases; nucleotides outside the gene matches: 11. The CDR3 is 16 residues long.